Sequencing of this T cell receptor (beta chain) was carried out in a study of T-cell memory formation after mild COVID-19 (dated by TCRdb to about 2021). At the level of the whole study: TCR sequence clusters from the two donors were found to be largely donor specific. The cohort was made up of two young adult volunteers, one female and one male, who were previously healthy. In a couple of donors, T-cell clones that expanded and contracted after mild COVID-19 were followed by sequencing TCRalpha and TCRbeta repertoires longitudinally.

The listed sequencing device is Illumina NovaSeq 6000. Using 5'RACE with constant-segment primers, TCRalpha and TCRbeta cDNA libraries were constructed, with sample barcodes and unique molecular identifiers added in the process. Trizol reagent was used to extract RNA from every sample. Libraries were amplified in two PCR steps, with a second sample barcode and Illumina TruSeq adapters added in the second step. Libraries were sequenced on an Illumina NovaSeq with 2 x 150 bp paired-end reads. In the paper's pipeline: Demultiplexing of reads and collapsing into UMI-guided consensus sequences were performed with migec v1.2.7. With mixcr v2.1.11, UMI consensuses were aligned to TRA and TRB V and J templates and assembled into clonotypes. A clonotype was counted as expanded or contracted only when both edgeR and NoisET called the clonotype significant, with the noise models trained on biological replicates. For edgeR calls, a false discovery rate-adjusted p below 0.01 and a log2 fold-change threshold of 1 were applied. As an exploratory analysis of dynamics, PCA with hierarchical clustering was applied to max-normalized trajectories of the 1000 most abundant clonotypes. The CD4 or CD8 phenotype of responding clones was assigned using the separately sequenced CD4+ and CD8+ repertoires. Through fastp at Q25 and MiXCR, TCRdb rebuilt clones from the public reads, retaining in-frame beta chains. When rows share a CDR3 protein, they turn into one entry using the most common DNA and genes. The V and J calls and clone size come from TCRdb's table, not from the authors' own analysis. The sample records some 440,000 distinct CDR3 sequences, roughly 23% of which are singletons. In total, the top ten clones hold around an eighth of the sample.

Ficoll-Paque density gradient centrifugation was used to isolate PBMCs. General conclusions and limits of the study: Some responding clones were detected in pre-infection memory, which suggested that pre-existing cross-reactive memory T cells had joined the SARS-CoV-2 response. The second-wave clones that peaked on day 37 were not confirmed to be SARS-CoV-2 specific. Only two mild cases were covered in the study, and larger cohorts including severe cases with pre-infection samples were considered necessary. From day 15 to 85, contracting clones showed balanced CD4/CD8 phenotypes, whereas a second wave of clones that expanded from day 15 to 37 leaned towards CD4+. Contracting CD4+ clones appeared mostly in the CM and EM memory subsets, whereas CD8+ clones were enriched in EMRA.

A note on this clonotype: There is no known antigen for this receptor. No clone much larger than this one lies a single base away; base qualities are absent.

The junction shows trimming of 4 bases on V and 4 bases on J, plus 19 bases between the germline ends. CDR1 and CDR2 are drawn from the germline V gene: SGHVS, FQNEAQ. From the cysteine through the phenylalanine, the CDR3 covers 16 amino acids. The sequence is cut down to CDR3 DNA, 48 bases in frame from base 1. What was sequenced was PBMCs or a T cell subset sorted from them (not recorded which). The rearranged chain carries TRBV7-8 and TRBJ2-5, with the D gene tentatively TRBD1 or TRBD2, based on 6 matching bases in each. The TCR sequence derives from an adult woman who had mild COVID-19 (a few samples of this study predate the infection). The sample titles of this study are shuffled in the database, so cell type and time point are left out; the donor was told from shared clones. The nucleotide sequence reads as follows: TGTGCCAGCAGCTACCGGAGAGGGGGGTTAAGAGAGACCCAGTACTTC. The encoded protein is CASSYRRGGLRETQYF.